A selection of T cell receptor beta chains follows, all from one sample in a study of long-term antiretroviral therapy in people with HIV. The table came from immunoSEQ multiplex PCR; TCRdb's copy has only in-frame clones and leaves some out. This sample has some 30,000 clones, with about 87% found just once. This material consisted of unsorted PBMCs, taken 1.8 years after starting antiretroviral therapy. Receptors originate from a woman between 18 and 30 years old with HIV. Each CDR3 is given without its conserved first and last residue. Fields, in order: J gene, V gene, CDR3 protein.

J gene: TRBJ2-7
V gene: TRBV7-9
CDR3 protein: ASSLDRAGGRY

J gene: TRBJ1-6
V gene: TRBV28
CDR3 protein: ASSPVRSSYNSPLH

J gene: TRBJ1-1
V gene: TRBV9
CDR3 protein: ASSVEGEFTEAF

J gene: TRBJ2-6
V gene: TRBV4-3
CDR3 protein: ASSQGQGALPNSGANVLT

J gene: TRBJ1-2
V gene: TRBV19
CDR3 protein: ASSIDGGPNYGYT

J gene: TRBJ1-5
V gene: TRBV6-1
CDR3 protein: ASREGQGWGQPQH

J gene: TRBJ2-5
V gene: TRBV11-3
CDR3 protein: ASSLALETQY

J gene: TRBJ2-7
V gene: TRBV14
CDR3 protein: ASTRGLAGGPSPSEQY

J gene: TRBJ2-4
V gene: TRBV28
CDR3 protein: ASSPIAAGTGRPSAKNIQY

J gene: TRBJ1-2
V gene: TRBV28
CDR3 protein: ASGPGFYGYT

J gene: TRBJ2-5
V gene: TRBV7-9
CDR3 protein: ASSYGTGGETQY

J gene: TRBJ1-1
V gene: TRBV15
CDR3 protein: ATSRDPPGALNTEAF

J gene: TRBJ2-5
V gene: TRBV6-1
CDR3 protein: ASSEWTAPNQETQY

J gene: TRBJ1-5
V gene: TRBV5-1
CDR3 protein: ASSLGQGGQPQH

J gene: TRBJ1-5
V gene: TRBV6-5
CDR3 protein: ASSSRAPSNQPQH

J gene: TRBJ2-1
V gene: TRBV28
CDR3 protein: ASRIKSSYNEQF

J gene: TRBJ2-7
V gene: TRBV15
CDR3 protein: ATSGHRDEQY

J gene: TRBJ2-7
V gene: TRBV28
CDR3 protein: ASGLFRDLGVSSYEQY

J gene: TRBJ1-1
V gene: TRBV28
CDR3 protein: ASSLEQDNTEAF

J gene: TRBJ1-5
V gene: TRBV19
CDR3 protein: ASSILGRENQPQH

J gene: TRBJ2-7
V gene: TRBV7-9
CDR3 protein: ASSPGLSEQY

J gene: TRBJ2-3
V gene: TRBV7-2
CDR3 protein: ASSLARGAGNTDTQY

J gene: TRBJ2-7
V gene: TRBV19
CDR3 protein: ASSRGGQGYYEQY

J gene: TRBJ2-3
V gene: TRBV9
CDR3 protein: ASSSDGSTDTQY

J gene: TRBJ2-2
V gene: TRBV7-9
CDR3 protein: ASSLALAGVTGELF

J gene: TRBJ2-3
V gene: TRBV7-3
CDR3 protein: ASSSGQGTDTQY

J gene: TRBJ2-2
V gene: TRBV20-1
CDR3 protein: SASLHRGAV

J gene: TRBJ2-7
V gene: TRBV27
CDR3 protein: ASSLNRLALYEQY

J gene: TRBJ2-5
V gene: TRBV5-4
CDR3 protein: ASKTGTSGVRETQY

J gene: TRBJ2-5
V gene: TRBV15
CDR3 protein: ATSGGRRETQY

J gene: TRBJ2-7
V gene: TRBV7-9
CDR3 protein: ASSLLTSGSGYEQY

J gene: TRBJ2-1
V gene: TRBV9
CDR3 protein: ASSVVGSSVRQF

J gene: TRBJ2-3
V gene: TRBV5-6
CDR3 protein: ASSQLLAGGDDTQY

J gene: TRBJ2-7
V gene: TRBV10-2
CDR3 protein: ASSDVVSEQY

J gene: TRBJ2-3
V gene: TRBV4-1
CDR3 protein: ASSQVGLSGDTQY

J gene: TRBJ1-3
V gene: TRBV11-3
CDR3 protein: ASSPGQGPGNTIY

J gene: TRBJ1-1
V gene: TRBV9
CDR3 protein: ASSVRTVNTEAF

J gene: TRBJ1-1
V gene: TRBV15
CDR3 protein: ATSPRLSSNTEAF

J gene: TRBJ2-3
V gene: TRBV6-6
CDR3 protein: AISEGGTDTQY

J gene: TRBJ2-7
V gene: TRBV5-1
CDR3 protein: ASSLGDLPYEQY

J gene: TRBJ1-4
V gene: TRBV6-5
CDR3 protein: ASSYSPTNEKLF

J gene: TRBJ2-3
V gene: TRBV9
CDR3 protein: ASSADSLWDTQY

J gene: TRBJ1-1
V gene: TRBV7-9
CDR3 protein: ASSLEWGSTEAF

J gene: TRBJ1-4
V gene: TRBV5-1
CDR3 protein: ASTKREGAGNEKLF

J gene: TRBJ2-1
V gene: TRBV28
CDR3 protein: ASSLTSGTYNEQF

J gene: TRBJ2-3
V gene: TRBV7-2
CDR3 protein: ASSLGTDRGQDTQY

J gene: TRBJ1-5
V gene: TRBV12-2
CDR3 protein: ASRLIRLWAYYSNQPQH

J gene: TRBJ1-3
V gene: TRBV15
CDR3 protein: ATSRGFDTDSGNTIY

J gene: TRBJ2-7
V gene: TRBV10-2
CDR3 protein: ASSGVSYYEQY

J gene: TRBJ2-2
V gene: TRBV12-5
CDR3 protein: ASGLVGSRGDTGELF

J gene: TRBJ2-7
V gene: TRBV6-5
CDR3 protein: ASSPGQGVYEQY

J gene: TRBJ2-2
V gene: TRBV7-9
CDR3 protein: ASSLLSRNTGELF

J gene: TRBJ1-4
V gene: TRBV28
CDR3 protein: ASRELRTAKANEKLF

J gene: TRBJ1-1
V gene: TRBV18
CDR3 protein: ASSLTGGNTEAF

J gene: TRBJ2-3
V gene: TRBV29-1
CDR3 protein: SVVPLGRGDTQY